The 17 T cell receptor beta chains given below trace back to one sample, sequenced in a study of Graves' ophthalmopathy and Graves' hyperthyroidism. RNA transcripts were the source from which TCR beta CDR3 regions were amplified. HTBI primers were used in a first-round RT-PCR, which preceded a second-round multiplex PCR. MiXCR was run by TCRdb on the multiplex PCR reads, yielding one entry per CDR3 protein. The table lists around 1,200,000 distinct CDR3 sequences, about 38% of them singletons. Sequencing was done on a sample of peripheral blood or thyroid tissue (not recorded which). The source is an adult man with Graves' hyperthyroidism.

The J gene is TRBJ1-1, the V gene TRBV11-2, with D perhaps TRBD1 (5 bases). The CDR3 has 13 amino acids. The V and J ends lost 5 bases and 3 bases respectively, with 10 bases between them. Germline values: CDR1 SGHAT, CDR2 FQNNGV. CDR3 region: CASSRGWDTEAFF. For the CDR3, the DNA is TGTGCCAGCAGCAGGGGTTGGGACACTGAAGCTTTCTTT.

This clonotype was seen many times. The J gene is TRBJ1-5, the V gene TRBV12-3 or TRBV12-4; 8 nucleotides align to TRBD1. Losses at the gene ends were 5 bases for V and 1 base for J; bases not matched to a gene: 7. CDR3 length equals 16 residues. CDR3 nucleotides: TGTGCCAGCAGTGAGACAGGGGAGCGGAGCAATCAGCCCCAGCATTTT. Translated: CASSETGERSNQPQHF.

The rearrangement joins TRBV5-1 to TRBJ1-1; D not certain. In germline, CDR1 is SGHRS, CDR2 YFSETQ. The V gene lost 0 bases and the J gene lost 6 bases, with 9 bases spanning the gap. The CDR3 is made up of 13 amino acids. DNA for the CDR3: TGCGCCAGCAGCTTGGGGGAGGGCCCTGAAGCTTTCTTT. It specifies CASSLGEGPEAFF.

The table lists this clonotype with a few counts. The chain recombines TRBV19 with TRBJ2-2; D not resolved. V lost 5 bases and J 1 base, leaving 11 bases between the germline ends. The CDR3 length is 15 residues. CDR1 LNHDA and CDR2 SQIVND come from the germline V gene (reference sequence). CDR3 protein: CASSPRRMNTGELFF. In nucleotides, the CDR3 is TGTGCCAGTAGTCCCCGTAGGATGAACACCGGGGAGCTGTTTTTT.

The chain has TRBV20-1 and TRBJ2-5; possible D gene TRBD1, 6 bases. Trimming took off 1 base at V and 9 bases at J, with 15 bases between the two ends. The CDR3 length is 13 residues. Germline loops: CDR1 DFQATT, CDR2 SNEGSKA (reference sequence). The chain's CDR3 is CSARGGHNQPQYF. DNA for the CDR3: TGCAGTGCTAGAGGGGGACACAATCAGCCCCAGTACTTC.

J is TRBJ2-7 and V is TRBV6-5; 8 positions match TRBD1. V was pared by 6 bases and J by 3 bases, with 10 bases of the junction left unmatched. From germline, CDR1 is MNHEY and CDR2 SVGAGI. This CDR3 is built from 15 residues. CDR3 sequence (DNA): TGTGCCAGCAGGTTCGGCGGACAGGGACTCTACGAGCAGTACTTC. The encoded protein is CASRFGGQGLYEQYF.

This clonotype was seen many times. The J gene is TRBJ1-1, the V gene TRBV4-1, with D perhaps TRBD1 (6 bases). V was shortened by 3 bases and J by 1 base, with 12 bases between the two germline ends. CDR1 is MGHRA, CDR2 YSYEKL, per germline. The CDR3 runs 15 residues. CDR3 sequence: CASSQGQGTNTEAFF. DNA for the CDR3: TGCGCCAGCAGCCAGGGGCAGGGGACGAACACTGAAGCTTTCTTT.

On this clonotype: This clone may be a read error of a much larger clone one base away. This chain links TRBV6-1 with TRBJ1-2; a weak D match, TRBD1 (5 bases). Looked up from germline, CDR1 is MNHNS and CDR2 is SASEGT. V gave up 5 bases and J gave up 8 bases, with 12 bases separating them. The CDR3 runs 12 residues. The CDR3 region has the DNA TGTGCCAGCAGTTACGGGGGTCAAGGCTACACCTTC. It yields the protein CASSYGGQGYTF.

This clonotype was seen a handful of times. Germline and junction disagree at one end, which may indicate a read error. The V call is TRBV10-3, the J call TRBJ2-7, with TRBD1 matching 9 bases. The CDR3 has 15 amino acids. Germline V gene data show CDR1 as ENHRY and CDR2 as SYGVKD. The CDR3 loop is CASSKHRDREYEQYF. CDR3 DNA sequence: TGTGCCAGCAGTAAACACCGGGACAGGGAATACGAGCAGTACTTC.

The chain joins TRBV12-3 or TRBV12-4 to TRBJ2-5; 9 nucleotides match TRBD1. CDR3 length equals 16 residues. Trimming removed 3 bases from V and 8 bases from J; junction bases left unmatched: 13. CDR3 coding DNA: TGTGCCAGCAGTTTTGTCCTAGAGGACAGGGGAAAAACCCAGTACTTC. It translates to CASSFVLEDRGKTQYF.

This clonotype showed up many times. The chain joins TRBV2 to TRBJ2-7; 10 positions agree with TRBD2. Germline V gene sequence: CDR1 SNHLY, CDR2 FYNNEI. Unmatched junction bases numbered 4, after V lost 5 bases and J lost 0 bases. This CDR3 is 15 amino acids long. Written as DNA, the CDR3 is TGTGCCAGCAGTACCGGGACTAGCGCCTCCTACGAGCAGTACTTC. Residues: CASSTGTSASYEQYF. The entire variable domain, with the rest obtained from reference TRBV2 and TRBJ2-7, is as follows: EPEVTQTPSHQVTQMGQEVILRCVPISNHLYFYWYRQILGQKVEFLVSFYNNEISEKSEIFDDQFSVERPDGSNFTLKIRSTKLEDSAMYFCASSTGTSASYEQYFGPGTRLTVT.

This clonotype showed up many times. CDR3 DNA sequence: TGCGCCAGCAGCTTGGCGTTACACACTGAAGCTTTCTTT. Translating gives CASSLALHTEAFF. This chain connects TRBV5-1 to TRBJ1-1, with D unresolved. The CDR3 covers 13 residues. Germline V gene data show CDR1 as SGHRS and CDR2 as YFSETQ. Trimming removed 0 bases at V and 3 bases at J, with 6 bases between.

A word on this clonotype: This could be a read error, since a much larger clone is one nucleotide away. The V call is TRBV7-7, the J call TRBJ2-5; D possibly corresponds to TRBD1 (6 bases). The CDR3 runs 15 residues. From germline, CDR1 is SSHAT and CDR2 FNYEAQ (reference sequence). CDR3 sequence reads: CASSLVYESGETQHF. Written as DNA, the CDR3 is TGTGCCAGCAGCTTAGTTTACGAGTCAGGGGAGACCCAGCACTTC.

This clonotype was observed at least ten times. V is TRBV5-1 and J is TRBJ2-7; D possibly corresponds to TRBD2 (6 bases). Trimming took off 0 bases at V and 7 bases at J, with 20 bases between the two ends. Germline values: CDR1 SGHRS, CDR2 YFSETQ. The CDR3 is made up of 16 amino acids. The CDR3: CASSLGIGGTGREQYF. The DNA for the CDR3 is TGCGCCAGCAGCTTGGGCATCGGAGGGACCGGGCGGGAGCAGTACTTC.

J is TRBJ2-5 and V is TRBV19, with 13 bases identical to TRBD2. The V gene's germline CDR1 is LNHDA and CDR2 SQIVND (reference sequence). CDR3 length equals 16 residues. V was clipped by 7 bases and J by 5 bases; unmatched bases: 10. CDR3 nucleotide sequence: TGTGCCAGTACCCGGACTAGCGGGAGCCCCTTGGAGACCCAGTACTTC. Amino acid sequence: CASTRTSGSPLETQYF.

The CDR3: CATSADSNQPQYF. The CDR3 DNA is TGTGCCACCAGTGCGGACAGCAATCAGCCCCAGTACTTC. The chain is built from TRBV24-1 and TRBJ2-5; maybe TRBD1 (6 bases). The germline gives CDR1 KGHDR, CDR2 SFDVKD. The CDR3 spans 13 residues. V was clipped by 5 bases and J by 9 bases, with 15 bases between them.

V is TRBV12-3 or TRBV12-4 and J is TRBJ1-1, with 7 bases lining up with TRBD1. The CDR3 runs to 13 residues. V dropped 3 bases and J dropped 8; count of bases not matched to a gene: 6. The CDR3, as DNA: TGTGCCAGCAGTTTGGGACAGCTAAGCGAAGCTTTCTTT. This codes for CASSLGQLSEAFF.